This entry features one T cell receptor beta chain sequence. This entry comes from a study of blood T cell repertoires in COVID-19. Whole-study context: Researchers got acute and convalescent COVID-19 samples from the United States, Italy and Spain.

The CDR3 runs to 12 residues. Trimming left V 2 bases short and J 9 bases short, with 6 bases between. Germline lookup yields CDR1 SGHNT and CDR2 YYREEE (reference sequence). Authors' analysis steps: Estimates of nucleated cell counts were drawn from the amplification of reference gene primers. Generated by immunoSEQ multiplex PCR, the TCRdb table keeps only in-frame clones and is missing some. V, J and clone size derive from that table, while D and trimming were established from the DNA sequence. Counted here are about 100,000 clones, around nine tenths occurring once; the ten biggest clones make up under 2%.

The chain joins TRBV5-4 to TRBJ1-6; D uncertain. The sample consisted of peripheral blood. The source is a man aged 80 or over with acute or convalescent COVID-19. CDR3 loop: CASSFSGSPLHF. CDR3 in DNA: TGTGCCAGCAGCTTCTCAGGTTCACCCCTCCACTTT.